This T cell receptor (beta chain) was identified during a study of shared clonotypes between healthy human individuals. Study-wide results and limits: Sequencing depth was a factor that was expected to affect clonotype sharing among donors.

A word on this clone: Its antigen is undetermined.

The length of the CDR3 is 15 residues. Between the trimmed V and J ends, which lost 4 bases and 6 bases, there was a span of 17 bases. The germline gives CDR1 LNHDA, CDR2 SQIVND (reference sequence). Profiled with immunoSEQ multiplex PCR; TCRdb holds only in-frame clones, not every one. The profile shows around 2,000,000 clones, less than 95% of them singletons. Naivety among CD8 cells was defined by CD45RO negativity and positive CCR7 selection, thereby excluding terminally differentiated effector memory CD45RA+ cells. This chain uses TRBV19 with TRBJ2-3, with a possible D match to TRBD2 (5 bases). Sequencing was done on a sample of naive CD8+ T cells sorted from blood. This receptor was obtained from a man in his late teens or twenties in good health. The CDR3 DNA follows: TGTGCCAGTAGTAAATTGGCGGGCGGAGCGGATACGCAGTATTTT. It specifies CASSKLAGGADTQYF. The whole variable domain, filled in from reference TRBV19 and TRBJ2-3, reads DGGITQSPKYLFRKEGQNVTLSCEQNLNHDAMYWYRQDPGQGLRLIYYSQIVNDFQKGDIAEGYSVSREKKESFPLTVTSAQKNPTAFYLCASSKLAGGADTQYFGPGTRLTVL.